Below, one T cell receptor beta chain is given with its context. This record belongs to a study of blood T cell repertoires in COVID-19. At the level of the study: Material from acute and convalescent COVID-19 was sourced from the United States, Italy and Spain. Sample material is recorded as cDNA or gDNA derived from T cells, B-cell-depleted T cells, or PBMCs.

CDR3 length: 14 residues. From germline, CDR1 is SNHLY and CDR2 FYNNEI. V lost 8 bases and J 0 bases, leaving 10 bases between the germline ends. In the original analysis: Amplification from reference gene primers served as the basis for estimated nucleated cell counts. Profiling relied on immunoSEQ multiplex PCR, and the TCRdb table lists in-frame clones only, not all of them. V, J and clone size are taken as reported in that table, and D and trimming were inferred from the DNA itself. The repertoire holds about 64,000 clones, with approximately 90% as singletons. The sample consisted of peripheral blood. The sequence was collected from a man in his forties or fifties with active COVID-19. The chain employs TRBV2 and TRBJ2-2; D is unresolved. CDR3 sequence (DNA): TGTGCCAGCTCAGGATACGCGAACACCGGGGAGCTGTTTTTT. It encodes CASSGYANTGELFF.